These T cell receptor beta chains were read from a single sample in a study of T-cell memory formation after mild COVID-19. TCRdb re-called the 5' RACE reads with MiXCR, one entry per CDR3 protein. The table records fewer than 150,000 distinct CDR3 sequences, approximately 15% of them present only once. The sequenced material came from PBMCs or a T cell subset sorted from them (not recorded which). Receptors originate from a man between 18 and 35 years old who had mild COVID-19 (a few samples of this study predate the infection). Cell type and time point are not known. CDR3s include the opening cysteine and the closing phenylalanine or tryptophan. The D gene is left open where the match is weak. Rows may omit the clone size; those that give it use once, few, many or a size class.

>TRBV29-1|.|TRBJ1-5|.
TGCAGCGTTGGGACGGTCAATCAGCCCCAGCATTTT
CSVGTVNQPQHF
>TRBV28|TRBD2|TRBJ2-3|few
TGTGCCAGCAGCTGGGGACTAGCGGGGGGTTTCACAGATACGCAGTATTTT
CASSWGLAGGFTDTQYF
>TRBV7-2|TRBD2|TRBJ2-3|many
TGTGCCAGCAGCTCCTCTAGCGGGGGGACGTTAAAGACTAGCACAGATACGCAGTATTTT
CASSSSSGGTLKTSTDTQYF
>TRBV7-6|.|TRBJ2-2|.
TGTGCCAGCAGAAAGTACGCGAACACCGGGGAGCTGTTTTTT
CASRKYANTGELFF
>TRBV28|TRBD1|TRBJ2-3|.
TGTGCCAGCAGCACACAGGGGCTGAATACGCAGTATTTT
CASSTQGLNTQYF
>TRBV6-5|.|TRBJ1-2|.
TGTGCCAGCAGTTACTTGACACCGGGCTATGGCTACACCTTC
CASSYLTPGYGYTF
>TRBV10-2|TRBD2|TRBJ2-2|.
TGCGCCAGCAGTGACCTAGCGGGGGTTGCCGGGGAGCTGTTTTTT
CASSDLAGVAGELFF
>TRBV12-3/TRBV12-4|.|TRBJ1-5|.
TGTGCCAGTTCTCAGGGGCAGGGCGGCCTGGGTGATCAGCCCCAGCATTTT
CASSQGQGGLGDQPQHF
>TRBV5-5|.|TRBJ1-2|.
TGTGCCAGCAGCGTCGGTAGGGTGGCTAATTATGGCTACACCTTC
CASSVGRVANYGYTF
>TRBV6-2/TRBV6-3|TRBD1|TRBJ1-1|few
TGTGCCAGCGCATCCAGGGGGCCAACCGACGAAGCTTTCTTT
CASASRGPTDEAFF
>TRBV6-5|TRBD2|TRBJ2-1|.
TGTGCCAGCAGTTACTCAGGGGCTAGCGGGGGGAATGAGCAGTTCTTC
CASSYSGASGGNEQFF
>TRBV6-5|TRBD2|TRBJ2-7|.
TGTGCCAGCAGTTCTCCGGGGGGGGACGAGCAGTACTTC
CASSSPGGDEQYF
>TRBV5-4|TRBD2|TRBJ2-2|.
TGTGCCAGCAGCCTGCCACTAGCGGGATCTAACACCGGGGAGCTGTTTTTT
CASSLPLAGSNTGELFF
>TRBV12-3/TRBV12-4|TRBD1|TRBJ1-2|.
TGTGCCAGCAGCCCCGGACAGGATCGCTATGGCTACACCTTC
CASSPGQDRYGYTF
>TRBV10-3|TRBD1|TRBJ1-1|few
TGTGCCATCAGTGGACAGGGTGAGGCTTTCTTT
CAISGQGEAFF
>TRBV7-2|.|TRBJ1-3|few
TGTGCCAGCAGCTTACGGGACATAAACACCATATATTTT
CASSLRDINTIYF
>TRBV5-4|TRBD1|TRBJ1-1|few
TGTGCCAGCAGCCGACGTCTACAGGGGGCCCAGAACACTGAAGCTTTCTTT
CASSRRLQGAQNTEAFF
>TRBV7-9|.|TRBJ2-5|many
TGTGCCAGCAGCTTTATGAAGACCCAGTACTTC
CASSFMKTQYF
>TRBV5-1|.|TRBJ2-7|.
TGCGCCAGCAGCCCGGGGGCCCGGGAGTCAGGCGAGCAGTACTTC
CASSPGARESGEQYF
>TRBV5-1|TRBD1|TRBJ2-3|few
TGCGCCAGCAGCTTGACGGGACAGGCAGATACGCAGTATTTT
CASSLTGQADTQYF
>TRBV6-1|.|TRBJ2-7|few
TGTGCCAGCAGACCTGGACGGTCCAACTCCTACGAGCAGTACTTC
CASRPGRSNSYEQYF
>TRBV7-9|TRBD1|TRBJ2-1|few
TGTGCCAGCAGCGAAAGGGGGCGTGAGCAGTTCTTC
CASSERGREQFF
>TRBV24-1|TRBD1|TRBJ1-1|.
TGTGCCACCAGTGAGACAGGGCGGTCCACTGAAGCTTTCTTT
CATSETGRSTEAFF
>TRBV29-1|TRBD1|TRBJ2-7|few
TGCAGCGTTCGGTCTTCCGGGACAGGGGGCGGCGAGCAGTACTTC
CSVRSSGTGGGEQYF
>TRBV5-1|TRBD2|TRBJ2-7|many
TGCGCCAGCAGCTTGGCCGTTAGCGGGGCCGACTACGAGCAGTACTTC
CASSLAVSGADYEQYF
>TRBV5-5|.|TRBJ2-2|many
TGTGCCAGCAGCCTGGGGGGACAACACACCGGGGAGCTGTTTTTT
CASSLGGQHTGELFF
>TRBV3-1|TRBD1|TRBJ2-3|.
TGTGCCAGCAGCCGCCGAGGGGGCGCGGATACGCAGTATTTT
CASSRRGGADTQYF
>TRBV6-1|.|TRBJ1-6|few
TGTGCCAGCAGTGAAGTTCAGGGATTACTTTCACCCCTCCACTTT
CASSEVQGLLSPLHF
>TRBV12-3/TRBV12-4|TRBD2|TRBJ2-6|few
TGTGCCAGCTGGGGGGGACCCGAAAGCTCTGGGGCCAACGTCCTGACTTTC
CASWGGPESSGANVLTF
>TRBV2|.|TRBJ2-2|few
TGTGCCAGCACGGCCGGAATCACCGGGGAGCTGTTTTTT
CASTAGITGELFF
>TRBV20-1|TRBD1|TRBJ2-2|few
TGCAGTGCACCGGGACAGGGACTCGGGGAGCTGTTTTTT
CSAPGQGLGELFF
>TRBV30|TRBD2|TRBJ2-3|few
TGTGCCTGGAGTCGCACCTCGGGGGGAGATACGCAGTATTTT
CAWSRTSGGDTQYF
>TRBV11-2|.|TRBJ2-1|.
TGTGCCAGCAGCTTTGAATCGGGAGAGCAGTTCTTC
CASSFESGEQFF
>TRBV6-6|.|TRBJ2-3|.
TGTGCCAGCAGTTACTACAGGGTAACCGGCACAGATACGCAGTATTTT
CASSYYRVTGTDTQYF
>TRBV18|TRBD2|TRBJ2-7|many
TGTGCCAGCTCACCAAAACTAGCGGGGGGAGCCTACGAGCAGTACTTC
CASSPKLAGGAYEQYF
>TRBV12-3/TRBV12-4|.|TRBJ2-1|few
TGTGCCAGCAGCCGTAGACTAGTCGGCAATGAGCAGTTCTTC
CASSRRLVGNEQFF
>TRBV18|.|TRBJ2-3|few
TGTGCCAGCTCACCAATGGGTGCAGATACGCAGTATTTT
CASSPMGADTQYF
>TRBV18|.|TRBJ1-5|.
TGTGCCAGCTCACCACAACAGGATAATCAGCCCCAGCATTTT
CASSPQQDNQPQHF
>TRBV19|.|TRBJ2-1|.
TGTGCCAGTAATGACCCCGGGACACCTTACAATGAGCAGTTCTTC
CASNDPGTPYNEQFF
>TRBV4-1|.|TRBJ2-3|few
TGCGCCAGCAGCGGGGCTGCAGATACGCAGTATTTT
CASSGAADTQYF
>TRBV11-2|.|TRBJ2-3|.
TGTGCCAGCAGCTTAGCCGGGCAAGTGGGGTATTTT
CASSLAGQVGYF
>TRBV7-3|.|TRBJ2-5|.
TGTGCCAGCAGCCCTGGGTTGGTACCCTTCCAAGAGACCCAGTACTTC
CASSPGLVPFQETQYF